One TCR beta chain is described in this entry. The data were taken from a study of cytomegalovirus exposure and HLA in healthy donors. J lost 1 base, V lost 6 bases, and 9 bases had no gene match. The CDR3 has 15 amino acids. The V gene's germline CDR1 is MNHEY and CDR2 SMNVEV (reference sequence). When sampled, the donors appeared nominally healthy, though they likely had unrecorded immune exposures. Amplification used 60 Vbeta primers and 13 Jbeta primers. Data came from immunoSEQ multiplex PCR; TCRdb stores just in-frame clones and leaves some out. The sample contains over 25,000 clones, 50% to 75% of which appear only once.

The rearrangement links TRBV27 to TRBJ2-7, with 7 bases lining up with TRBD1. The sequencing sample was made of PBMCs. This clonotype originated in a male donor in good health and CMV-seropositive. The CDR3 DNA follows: TGTGCCAGCAGAACCGACAGGGCTTTATCCTACGAGCAGTACTTC. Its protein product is CASRTDRALSYEQYF.